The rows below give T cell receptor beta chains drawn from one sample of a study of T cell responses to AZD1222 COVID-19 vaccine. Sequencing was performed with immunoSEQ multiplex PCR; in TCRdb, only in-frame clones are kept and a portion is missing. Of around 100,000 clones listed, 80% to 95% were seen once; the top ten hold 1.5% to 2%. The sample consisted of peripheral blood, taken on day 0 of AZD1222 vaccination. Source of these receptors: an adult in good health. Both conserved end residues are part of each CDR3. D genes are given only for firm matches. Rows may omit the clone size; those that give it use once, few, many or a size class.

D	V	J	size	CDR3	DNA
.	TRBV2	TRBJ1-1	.	CASREGHRALNTEAFF	TGTGCCAGCAGGGAGGGACATAGGGCCCTGAACACTGAAGCTTTCTTT
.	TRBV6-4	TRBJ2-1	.	CASSAGQKFNEQFF	TGTGCCAGCAGCGCCGGACAAAAATTCAATGAGCAGTTCTTC
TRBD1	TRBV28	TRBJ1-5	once	CASRGQHYNQPQHF	TGTGCCAGCAGGGGACAGCACTACAATCAGCCCCAGCATTTT
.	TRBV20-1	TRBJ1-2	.	CSASFGRGYTF	TGCAGTGCTAGTTTCGGGCGTGGCTACACCTTC
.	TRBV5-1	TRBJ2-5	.	CASSLGVAGQETQYF	TGCGCCAGCAGCCTTGGGGTAGCTGGGCAAGAGACCCAGTACTTC
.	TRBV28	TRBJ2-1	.	CASSLGWGDTRTHNEQFF	TGTGCCAGCAGCTTGGGGTGGGGGGACACCCGAACTCACAATGAGCAGTTCTTC
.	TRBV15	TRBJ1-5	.	CATSSATIRVSSRPQHF	TGTGCCACCAGCAGCGCCACAATTCGGGTATCGAGTCGGCCCCAGCATTTT
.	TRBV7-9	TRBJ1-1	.	CASSSPSSTEAFF	TGTGCCAGCAGCTCCCCCTCGAGCACTGAAGCTTTCTTT
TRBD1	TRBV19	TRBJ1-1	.	CASSIAGTANTEAFF	TGTGCCAGTAGTATTGCAGGGACAGCTAACACTGAAGCTTTCTTT
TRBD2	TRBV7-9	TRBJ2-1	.	CASSPQLAGGPSNEQFF	TGTGCCAGCAGCCCCCAACTAGCGGGAGGGCCCAGCAATGAGCAGTTCTTC
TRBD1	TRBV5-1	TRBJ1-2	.	CASSPGQAIDGYTF	TGCGCCAGCAGCCCGGGACAGGCCATTGATGGCTACACCTTC
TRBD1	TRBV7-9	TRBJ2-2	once	CASSSDRANTGELFF	TGTGCCAGCAGCAGCGACAGGGCGAACACCGGGGAGCTGTTTTTT
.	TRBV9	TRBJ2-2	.	CASSLRQRAGELFF	TGTGCCAGCAGCCTGAGACAGAGGGCCGGGGAGCTGTTTTTT
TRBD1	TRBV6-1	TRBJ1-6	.	CASSEKGNRGGSPLHF	TGTGCCAGCAGTGAAAAGGGAAACAGGGGTGGATCACCCCTCCACTTT
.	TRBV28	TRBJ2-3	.	CAKRAQGTDTQYF	TGTGCCAAAAGGGCCCAGGGGACAGATACGCAGTATTTT
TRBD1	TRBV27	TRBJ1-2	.	CASSLGQRYGYTF	TGTGCCAGCAGTTTGGGACAGCGCTATGGCTACACCTTC
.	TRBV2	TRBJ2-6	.	CASSLRQLGANVLTF	TGTGCCAGCAGCTTGAGACAGCTTGGGGCCAACGTCCTGACTTTC
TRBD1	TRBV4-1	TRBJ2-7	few	CASGQGATNEQYF	TGCGCCAGCGGACAGGGGGCTACAAACGAGCAGTACTTC
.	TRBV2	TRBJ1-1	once	CASSGSPGGNTEAFF	TGTGCCAGCAGTGGTTCCCCGGGGGGGAACACTGAAGCTTTCTTT
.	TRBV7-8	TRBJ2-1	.	CASSSVQGATEQFF	TGTGCCAGCAGTTCGGTACAGGGAGCAACTGAGCAGTTCTTC
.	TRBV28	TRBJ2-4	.	CASSSTDGLAKNIQYF	TGTGCCAGCAGTTCGACGGACGGTCTAGCCAAAAACATTCAGTACTTC
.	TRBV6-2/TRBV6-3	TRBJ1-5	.	CASSYFGKLSNQPQHF	TGTGCCAGCAGTTACTTTGGGAAATTGAGCAATCAGCCCCAGCATTTT
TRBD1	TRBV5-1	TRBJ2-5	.	CASSQGQGEETQYF	TGCGCCAGCAGCCAGGGACAGGGTGAAGAGACCCAGTACTTC
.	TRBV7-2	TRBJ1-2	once	CASSLVPRDGYTF	TGTGCCAGCAGCTTAGTGCCCCGGGATGGCTACACCTTC
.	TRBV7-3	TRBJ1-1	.	CASSPNGGPWTEAFF	TGTGCCAGCAGCCCTAATGGGGGGCCATGGACTGAAGCTTTCTTT
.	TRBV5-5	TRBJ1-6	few	CASSSQPNSPLHF	TGTGCCAGCAGCTCACAACCCAATTCACCCCTCCACTTT
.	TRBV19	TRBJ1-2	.	CASSDSTYYGYTF	TGTGCCAGCTCTGACAGCACTTACTATGGCTACACCTTC
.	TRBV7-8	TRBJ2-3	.	CASSLVPGAMDTQYF	TGTGCCAGCAGCTTAGTCCCGGGGGCCATGGATACGCAGTATTTT
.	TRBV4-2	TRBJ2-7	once	CASSQDFEQYF	TGTGCCAGCAGCCAAGATTTCGAGCAGTACTTC
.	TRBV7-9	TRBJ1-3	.	CASSLFRIGNTIYF	TGTGCCAGCAGCTTATTCAGGATTGGAAACACCATATATTTT
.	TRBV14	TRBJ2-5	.	CASSQEGETQYF	TGTGCCAGCAGCCAAGAAGGAGAGACCCAGTACTTC
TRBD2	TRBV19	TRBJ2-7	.	CATTITSAGGPYEQYF	TGTGCCACCACGATTACCTCAGCGGGAGGGCCCTACGAGCAGTACTTC
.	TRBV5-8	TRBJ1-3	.	CASSLTVTGNTIYF	TGTGCCAGCAGCTTGACAGTGACTGGAAACACCATATATTTT
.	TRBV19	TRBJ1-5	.	CASSTPSVSPNQPQHF	TGTGCCAGTAGTACCCCTTCGGTCAGCCCAAATCAGCCCCAGCATTTT
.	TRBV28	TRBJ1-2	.	CASSSSGPFYGYTF	TGTGCCAGCAGTAGCTCAGGCCCGTTCTATGGCTACACCTTC
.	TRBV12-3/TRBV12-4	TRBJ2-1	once	CASSPSSYNEQFF	TGTGCCAGCAGTCCCAGCTCCTACAATGAGCAGTTCTTC
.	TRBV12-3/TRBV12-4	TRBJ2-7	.	CASSVVQGGEQYF	TGTGCCAGCAGTGTGGTACAGGGCGGCGAGCAGTACTTC